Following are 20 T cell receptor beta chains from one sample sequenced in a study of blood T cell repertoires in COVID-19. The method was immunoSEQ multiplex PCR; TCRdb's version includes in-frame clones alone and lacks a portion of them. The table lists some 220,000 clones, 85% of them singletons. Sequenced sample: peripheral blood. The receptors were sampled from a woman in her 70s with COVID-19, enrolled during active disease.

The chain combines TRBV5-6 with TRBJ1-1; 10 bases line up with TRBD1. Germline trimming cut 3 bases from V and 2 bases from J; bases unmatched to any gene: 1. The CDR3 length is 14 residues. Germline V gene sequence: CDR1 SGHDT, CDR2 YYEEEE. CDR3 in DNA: TGTGCCAGCAGCTGGGACAGGGGAAACACTGAAGCTTTCTTT. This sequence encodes CASSWDRGNTEAFF.

CDR3 region: CASGLLFTDTQYF. The CDR3 DNA is TGTGCTAGTGGTTTGCTCTTCACAGATACGCAGTATTTT. This sequence joins TRBV12-5 and TRBJ2-3; D not certain. Germline CDR1 and CDR2: LGHNT and FRNRAP. Trimming left V 2 bases short and J 2 bases short, with 5 bases between. The CDR3 spans 13 residues.

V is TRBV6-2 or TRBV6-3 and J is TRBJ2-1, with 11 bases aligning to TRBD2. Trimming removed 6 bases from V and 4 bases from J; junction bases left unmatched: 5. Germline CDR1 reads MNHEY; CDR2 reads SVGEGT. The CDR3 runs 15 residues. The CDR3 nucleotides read TGTGCCAGCAGCGAACTAGCGGGAGCGTACAATGAGCAGTTCTTC. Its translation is CASSELAGAYNEQFF.

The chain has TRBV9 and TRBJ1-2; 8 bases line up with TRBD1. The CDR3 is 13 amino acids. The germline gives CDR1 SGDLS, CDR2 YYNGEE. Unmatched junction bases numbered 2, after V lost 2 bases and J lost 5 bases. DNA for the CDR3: TGTGCCAGCAGCGTGACAGGGGAGTATGGCTACACCTTC. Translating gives CASSVTGEYGYTF.

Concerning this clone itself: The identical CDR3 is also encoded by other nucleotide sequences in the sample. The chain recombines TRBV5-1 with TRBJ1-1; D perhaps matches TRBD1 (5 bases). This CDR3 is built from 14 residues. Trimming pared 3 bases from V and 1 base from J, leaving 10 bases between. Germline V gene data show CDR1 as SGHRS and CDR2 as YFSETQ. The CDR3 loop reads CASSSGQSNTEAFF. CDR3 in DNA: TGCGCCAGCAGCTCCGGACAATCGAACACTGAAGCTTTCTTT.

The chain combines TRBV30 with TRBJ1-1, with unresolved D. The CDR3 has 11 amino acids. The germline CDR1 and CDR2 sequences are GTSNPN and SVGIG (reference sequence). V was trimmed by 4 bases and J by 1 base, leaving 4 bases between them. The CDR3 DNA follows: TGTGCCTGGAACAAGAACACTGAAGCTTTCTTT. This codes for CAWNKNTEAFF.

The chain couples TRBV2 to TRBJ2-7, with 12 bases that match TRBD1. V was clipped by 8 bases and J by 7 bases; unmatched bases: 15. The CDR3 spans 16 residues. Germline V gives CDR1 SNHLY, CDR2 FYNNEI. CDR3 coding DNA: TGTGCCAGCTGCAAGGGACAGGGGGCATTGTTGGGTGAGCAGTACTTC. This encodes CASCKGQGALLGEQYF.

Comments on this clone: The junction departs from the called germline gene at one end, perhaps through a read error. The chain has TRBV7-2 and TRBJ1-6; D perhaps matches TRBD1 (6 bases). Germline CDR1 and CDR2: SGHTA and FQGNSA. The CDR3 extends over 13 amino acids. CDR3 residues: CASSPSPRGPLDF. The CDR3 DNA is TGTGCCAGCAGCCCCAGTCCCAGGGGACCTCTAGACTTT.

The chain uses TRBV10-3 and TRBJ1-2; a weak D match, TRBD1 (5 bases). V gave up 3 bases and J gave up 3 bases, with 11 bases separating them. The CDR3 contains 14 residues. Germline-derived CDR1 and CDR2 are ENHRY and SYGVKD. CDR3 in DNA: TGTGCCATCAGTGAAAGGGGTATGGACTATGGCTACACCTTC. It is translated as CAISERGMDYGYTF.

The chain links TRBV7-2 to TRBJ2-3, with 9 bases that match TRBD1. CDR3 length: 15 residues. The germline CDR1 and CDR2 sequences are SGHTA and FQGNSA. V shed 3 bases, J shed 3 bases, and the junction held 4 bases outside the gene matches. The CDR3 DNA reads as TGTGCCAGCAGCTTCGGACAGGGGAGGACAGATACGCAGTATTTT. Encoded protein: CASSFGQGRTDTQYF.

The CDR3: CASSTPLFGESYTF. The CDR3 DNA reads as TGTGCCAGTAGTACCCCCCTTTTTGGGGAGAGCTACACCTTC. The chain couples TRBV19 to TRBJ1-2; D uncertain. Looked up from germline, CDR1 is LNHDA and CDR2 is SQIVND (reference sequence). Trimming stripped 4 bases from V and 9 bases from J, with 18 bases between. The CDR3 extends over 14 amino acids.

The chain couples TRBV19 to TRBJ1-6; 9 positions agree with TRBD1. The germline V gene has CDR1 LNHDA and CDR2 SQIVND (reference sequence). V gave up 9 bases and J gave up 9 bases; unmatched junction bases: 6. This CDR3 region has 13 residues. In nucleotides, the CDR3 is TGTGCCAGCTCGGACAGGGGTGGTTCACCCCTCCACTTT. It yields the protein CASSDRGGSPLHF. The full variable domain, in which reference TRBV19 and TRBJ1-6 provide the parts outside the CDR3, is DGGITQSPKYLFRKEGQNVTLSCEQNLNHDAMYWYRQDPGQGLRLIYYSQIVNDFQKGDIAEGYSVSREKKESFPLTVTSAQKNPTAFYLCASSDRGGSPLHFGNGTRLTVT.

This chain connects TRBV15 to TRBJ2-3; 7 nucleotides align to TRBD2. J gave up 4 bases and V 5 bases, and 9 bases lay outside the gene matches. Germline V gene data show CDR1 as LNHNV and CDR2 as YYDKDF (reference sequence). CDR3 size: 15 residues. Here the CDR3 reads CATSRRTRLADTQYF. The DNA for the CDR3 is TGTGCCACCAGCCGCAGGACTAGACTCGCAGATACGCAGTATTTT.

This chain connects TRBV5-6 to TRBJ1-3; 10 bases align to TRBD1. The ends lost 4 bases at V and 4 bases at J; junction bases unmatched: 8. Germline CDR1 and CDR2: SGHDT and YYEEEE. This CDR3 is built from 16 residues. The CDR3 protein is CASSGSTGGRGNTIYF. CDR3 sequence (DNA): TGTGCCAGCAGCGGATCGACAGGGGGCCGAGGAAACACCATATATTTT.

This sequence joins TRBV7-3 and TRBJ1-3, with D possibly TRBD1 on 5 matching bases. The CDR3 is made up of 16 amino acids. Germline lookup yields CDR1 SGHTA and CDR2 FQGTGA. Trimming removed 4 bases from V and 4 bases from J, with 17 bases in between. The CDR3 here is CASSSGGGADGNTIYF. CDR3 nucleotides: TGTGCCAGCAGCTCCGGGGGTGGTGCTGACGGAAACACCATATATTTT.

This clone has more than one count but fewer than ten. This chain's CDR3 is CASRTRGQADTGELFF. The CDR3 nucleotides read TGTGCCAGCAGAACCCGAGGACAGGCCGACACCGGGGAGCTGTTTTTT. The J gene is TRBJ2-2, the V gene TRBV28; TRBD1 aligns across 7 bases. The germline CDR1 and CDR2 sequences are MDHEN and SYDVKM. The CDR3 totals 16 residues. The junction had 10 bases not matched to a gene; V was cut back by 6 bases and J by 3 bases.

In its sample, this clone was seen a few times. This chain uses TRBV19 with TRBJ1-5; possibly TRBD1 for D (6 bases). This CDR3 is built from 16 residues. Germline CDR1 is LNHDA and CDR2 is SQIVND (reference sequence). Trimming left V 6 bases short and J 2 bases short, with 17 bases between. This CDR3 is CASSLGGGAGNQPQHF. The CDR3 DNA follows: TGTGCCAGTAGCTTGGGTGGGGGGGCCGGCAATCAGCCCCAGCATTTT.

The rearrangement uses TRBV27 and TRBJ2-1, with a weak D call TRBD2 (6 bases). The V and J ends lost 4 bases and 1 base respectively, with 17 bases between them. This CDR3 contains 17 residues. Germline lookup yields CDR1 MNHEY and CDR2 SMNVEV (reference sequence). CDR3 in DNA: TGTGCCAGCAGTTCACCTGGAGGGGCTTCATCCTACAATGAGCAGTTCTTC. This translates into CASSSPGGASSYNEQFF.

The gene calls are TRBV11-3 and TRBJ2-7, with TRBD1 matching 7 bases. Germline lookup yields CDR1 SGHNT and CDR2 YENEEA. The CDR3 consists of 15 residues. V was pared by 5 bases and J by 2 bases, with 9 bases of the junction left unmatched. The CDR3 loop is CASSRFGTATYEQYF. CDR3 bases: TGTGCCAGCAGCAGATTCGGGACAGCGACCTACGAGCAGTACTTC.

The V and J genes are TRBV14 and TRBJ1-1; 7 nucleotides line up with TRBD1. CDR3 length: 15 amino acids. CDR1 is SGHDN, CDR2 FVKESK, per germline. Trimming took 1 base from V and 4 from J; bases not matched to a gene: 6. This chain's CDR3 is CASSQVSGGLTEAFF. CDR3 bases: TGTGCCAGCAGCCAAGTTTCAGGGGGTCTCACTGAAGCTTTCTTT.